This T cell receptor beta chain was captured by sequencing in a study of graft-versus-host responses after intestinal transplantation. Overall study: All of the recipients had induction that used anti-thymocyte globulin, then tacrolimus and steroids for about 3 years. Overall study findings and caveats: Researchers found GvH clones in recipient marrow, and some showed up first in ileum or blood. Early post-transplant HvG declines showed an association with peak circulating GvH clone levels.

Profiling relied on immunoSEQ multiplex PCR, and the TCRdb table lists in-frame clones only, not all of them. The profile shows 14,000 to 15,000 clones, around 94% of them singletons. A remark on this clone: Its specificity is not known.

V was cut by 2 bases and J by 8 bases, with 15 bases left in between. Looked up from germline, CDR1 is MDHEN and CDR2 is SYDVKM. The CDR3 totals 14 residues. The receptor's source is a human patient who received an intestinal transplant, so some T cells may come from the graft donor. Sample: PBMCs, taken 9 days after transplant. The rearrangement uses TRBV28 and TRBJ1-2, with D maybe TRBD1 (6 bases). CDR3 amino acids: CASSLPPGARGYTF. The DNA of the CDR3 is TGTGCCAGCAGTTTACCCCCAGGGGCACGAGGCTACACCTTC.